The clone carrying this TCR beta chain was counted only a few times. The antigen is undetermined. The record originates from a study of T-cell reconstitution after alpha-beta-depleted transplantation in children. Study observations and caveats: At around two months after transplant, the alpha-beta T cells were reportedly derived from several hundred expanded clones that came from non-depleted graft cells.

V shed 0 bases and J shed 3 bases, with 10 bases lying between them. Germline V lookup: CDR1 SGHRS, CDR2 YFSETQ. The CDR3 covers 14 residues. Unique molecular identifiers were incorporated during preparation of the TCRbeta library. MiXCR was run by TCRdb on the PCR reads, yielding one entry per CDR3 protein. The sample lists some 440,000 distinct CDR3 sequences, about a sixth seen once, with just under 30% in the top ten. The rearrangement joins TRBV5-1 to TRBJ2-7; D is undetermined. This specimen was PBMCs, mostly from graft donor cells, taken 360 days after TCRalphabeta/CD19-depleted stem cell transplant. The sequence came from a boy under three years old who had a stem cell transplant for Wiskott-Aldrich syndrome, so the T cells may come from the graft donor. DNA for the CDR3: TGCGCCAGCAGCTTGGTTCCCCCAATCTACGAGCAGTACTTC. Its protein is CASSLVPPIYEQYF.